This T cell receptor (beta chain) was captured in a study of OX40 agonist ivuxolimab in advanced cancers. Generated by immunoSEQ multiplex PCR, the TCRdb table keeps only in-frame clones and is missing some. The sample yields around 100,000 clones, 89% seen once. J was trimmed by 4 bases and V by 4 bases; bases with no gene match: 7. CDR3 length: 15 amino acids. The germline V gene encodes CDR1 SGHRS and CDR2 YFSETQ. This clone was seen more than once but under ten times. Its antigen is still unknown. General study results and limits: There was clonal expansion of CD4+ and CD8+ blood T cells by week 6 at 0.1 to 3.0 mg/kg. Expanded clones were, on average, more numerous among CD8+ T cells than CD4+.

This sequence joins TRBV5-1 and TRBJ2-1, with 8 bases identical to TRBD1. The sequence came from an adult with an advanced solid tumor such as melanoma, head and neck, liver or kidney cancer. The sample in question was CD4+ or CD8+ T cells sorted from blood, obtained in a trial of the OX40 agonist ivuxolimab. This CDR3 reads CASSPGTGTYNEQFF. DNA of the CDR3: TGCGCCAGCAGCCCGGGGACAGGAACTTACAATGAGCAGTTCTTC.